A single sample is the source of the 29 T cell receptor beta chains below, sequenced in a study of blood T cell repertoires in COVID-19. The protocol was immunoSEQ multiplex PCR, while the TCRdb copy is restricted to in-frame clones and leaves out a portion. The data contain 120,000 to 150,000 clones, more than 80% of them seen just once; the ten biggest clones take up 7% to 10%. Sequencing was carried out using peripheral blood. The receptors derive from a human donor with acute or convalescent COVID-19. The donor label of this sample is uncertain.

The V call is TRBV10-3, the J call TRBJ2-3, with TRBD2 identical over 7 bases. The germline V gene encodes CDR1 ENHRY and CDR2 SYGVKD. The CDR3 has 14 residues. The ends lost 6 bases at V and 2 bases at J; junction bases unmatched: 5. The CDR3 nucleotides are TGTGCCATCAGGGGGGGGTTCTCCACAGATACGCAGTATTTT. Translation: CAIRGGFSTDTQYF.

In DNA form, the CDR3 reads TGTGCCAGCAGCTCACAGGGGATTTATAATTCACCCCTCCACTTT. Its protein product is CASSSQGIYNSPLHF. The rearrangement uses TRBV3-1 (or the pseudogene TRBV3-2) and TRBJ1-6; TRBD1 matches at 7 bases. CDR1 LGHDT and CDR2 YNNKEL come from the germline V gene (reference sequence). V was clipped by 5 bases and J by 4 bases; unmatched bases: 5. The CDR3 spans 15 residues.

The chain couples TRBV2 to TRBJ2-5, with D possibly being TRBD1 (6 bases). Germline values: CDR1 SNHLY, CDR2 FYNNEI. The CDR3 is made up of 11 amino acids. Trimming took off 9 bases at V and 5 bases at J, with 10 bases between the two ends. The CDR3 reads CASRTAETQYF. CDR3 sequence (DNA): TGTGCCAGTAGGACAGCGGAGACCCAGTACTTC.

CDR3 DNA: TGTGCCAGCAGCGATATACAGGGCTACGAGCAGTACTTC. Its translation: CASSDIQGYEQYF. V gene TRBV13 combines with J gene TRBJ2-7; possibly TRBD1 for D (6 bases). V lost 5 bases, J lost 3 bases, and 11 bases lay in between. CDR3 length: 13 amino acids. The germline CDR1 and CDR2 sequences are PRHDT and FYEKMQ (reference sequence).

In this sample, this clone turned up a few times. The chain has TRBV6-5 and TRBJ2-1; 8 bases map to TRBD1. Germline assignment: CDR1 MNHEY and CDR2 SVGAGI. The length of the CDR3 is 15 residues. Trimming took 2 bases from V and 1 from J; bases not matched to a gene: 1. The CDR3 is CASSYGQGSYNEQFF. CDR3 nucleotide sequence: TGTGCCAGCAGTTACGGACAGGGATCCTACAATGAGCAGTTCTTC.

In this sample, this clone turned up once. The CDR3 bases are TGCGCCAGCAGCCAAGTCCCCCTATCCCGGGGGGGATACAATGAGCAGTTCTTC. Protein sequence: CASSQVPLSRGGYNEQFF. J is TRBJ2-1 and V is TRBV4-1, with 8 bases identical to TRBD2. CDR1 is MGHRA, CDR2 YSYEKL, per germline. J was trimmed by 4 bases and V by 1 base; bases with no gene match: 12. This CDR3 is 18 amino acids long.

This clone has just a few counts. V usage is TRBV5-5 and J usage is TRBJ2-1, with 8 bases that match TRBD1. The CDR3 is made up of 16 amino acids. Trimming cost V 4 bases and J 6 bases; bases outside gene matches: 12. Per germline, CDR1 SGHKS and CDR2 YYEKEE (reference sequence). The CDR3 DNA follows: TGTGCCAGCAGCCGGACTTCTGGACAGGGCGGCAATGAGCAGTTCTTC. Residues: CASSRTSGQGGNEQFF.

V gene TRBV7-9 combines with J gene TRBJ1-3; tentatively, D is TRBD1 (6 bases). The CDR3 has 17 amino acids. V lost 1 base to trimming and J lost 4 bases, with 17 bases between them. CDR1 SEHNR and CDR2 FQNEAQ come from the germline V gene (reference sequence). This CDR3 is CASSLGGGRSTGNTIYF. DNA for the CDR3: TGTGCCAGCAGCTTAGGCGGGGGCAGGAGTACAGGAAACACCATATATTTT.

This chain joins TRBV6-1 and TRBJ2-4; 7 bases are a match to TRBD1. This CDR3 has 17 residues. V lost 4 bases to trimming and J lost 3 bases; unmatched junction nucleotides: 12. CDR1 is MNHNS, CDR2 SASEGT, per germline. In DNA form, the CDR3 reads TGTGCCAGCAGTGTTACCACAGGGGAGCGTAGCAAAAACATTCAGTACTTC. Translated: CASSVTTGERSKNIQYF.

V gene TRBV20-1 combines with J gene TRBJ2-5; TRBD2 might be the D (7 bases). The V end was cut by 6 bases, the J end by 4 bases, with 9 bases between. Germline V gives CDR1 DFQATT, CDR2 SNEGSKA (reference sequence). CDR3 length equals 11 residues. CDR3 region: CSAGGAETQYF. As DNA, the CDR3 is TGCAGTGCGGGGGGGGCAGAGACCCAGTACTTC.

CDR3 DNA sequence: TGTGCCAGCAGCCATTGGACAGGGGGTGTTTTCTTT. It codes for CASSHWTGGVFF. The chain has TRBV3-1 (or the pseudogene TRBV3-2) and TRBJ1-1; TRBD1 aligns across 10 bases. Trimming cost V 3 bases and J 13 bases; bases outside gene matches: 5. Germline V gene sequence: CDR1 LGHDT, CDR2 YNNKEL (reference sequence). CDR3 size: 12 residues.

The rearrangement uses TRBV13 and TRBJ1-2; TRBD1 might be the D (5 bases). CDR1 is PRHDT and CDR2 is FYEKMQ in the germline V gene (reference sequence). Trimming pared 4 bases from V and 2 bases from J, leaving 8 bases between. The CDR3 has 13 residues. As DNA, the CDR3 is TGTGCCAGCAGCTCGGGGGACAACTATGGCTACACCTTC. Its translation is CASSSGDNYGYTF.

The chain has TRBV11-2 and TRBJ2-1; maybe TRBD2 (5 bases). The CDR3 has 12 residues. Trimming cost V 1 base and J 9 bases, with 7 bases left between them. Germline V gene sequence: CDR1 SGHAT, CDR2 FQNNGV. CDR3 in DNA: TGTGCCAGCAGCTTAGGTGGGAGTGAGCAGTTCTTC. It specifies CASSLGGSEQFF.

V gene TRBV24-1 combines with J gene TRBJ1-2; unclear D gene. With 1 base removed from V and 5 bases from J, the gap between germline ends came to 22 bases. CDR1 KGHDR and CDR2 SFDVKD come from the germline V gene. The CDR3 covers 18 residues. In DNA, the CDR3 is TGTGCCACCAGTGATTTCCTTCAAGTGAGGGTTGTAAGGTATGGCTACACCTTC. Its protein is CATSDFLQVRVVRYGYTF.

Worth noting for this clone: Other nucleotide sequences from this sample produce the same CDR3. The gene calls are TRBV13 and TRBJ1-1; possibly TRBD1 for D (5 bases). Germline V gene sequence: CDR1 PRHDT, CDR2 FYEKMQ (reference sequence). The V end lost 0 bases, the J end lost 5 bases, and 7 bases lay between the germline ends. CDR3 length: 13 residues. Here the CDR3 DNA reads TGTGCCAGCAGCTTAGGAGGGGTAACTGAAGCTTTCTTT. Translation: CASSLGGVTEAFF.

The chain has TRBV6-6 and TRBJ1-6, with a possible D match to TRBD1 (5 bases). CDR1 and CDR2 from the germline V gene are MNHNY and SVGAGI (reference sequence). With 0 bases removed from V and 10 bases from J, the gap between germline ends came to 16 bases. The CDR3 covers 16 residues. CDR3 amino acids: CASSYSREGRGSPLHF. For the CDR3, the DNA is TGTGCCAGCAGTTACTCGCGCGAGGGGCGGGGGTCACCCCTCCACTTT.

This chain links TRBV6-6 with TRBJ1-2; D is unclear. This CDR3 has 11 amino acids. Germline assignment: CDR1 MNHNY and CDR2 SVGAGI (reference sequence). Trimming pared 4 bases from V and 6 bases from J, leaving 6 bases between. The CDR3 sequence is CASSFQDGYTF. The CDR3 DNA reads as TGTGCCAGCAGTTTTCAGGATGGCTACACCTTC.

The chain joins TRBV21-1 to TRBJ1-2; the table's D call, TRBD1, was not checked against the DNA. TRBV21-1 is annotated as a pseudogene. The CDR3 runs 15 residues. The chain's CDR3 is CASSKADRGNYGYTF. The CDR3, as DNA: TGTGCCAGCAGCAAAGCAGACAGGGGGAACTATGGCTACACCTTC.

The chain couples TRBV2 to TRBJ1-1; TRBD1 matches 7 bases. The CDR3 consists of 14 residues. Germline-derived CDR1 and CDR2 are SNHLY and FYNNEI. V lost 7 bases and J lost 2; bases outside the gene matches: 7. The CDR3 nucleotides are TGTGCCAGCATTACGACAGGGTCAAACACTGAAGCTTTCTTT. This encodes CASITTGSNTEAFF. Variable domain in full (rest from reference TRBV2 and TRBJ1-1): EPEVTQTPSHQVTQMGQEVILRCVPISNHLYFYWYRQILGQKVEFLVSFYNNEISEKSEIFDDQFSVERPDGSNFTLKIRSTKLEDSAMYFCASITTGSNTEAFFGQGTRLTVV.

This sequence joins TRBV11-2 and TRBJ1-1; the D gene is possibly TRBD1 (6 bases). Deletions cut 8 bases from V and 1 base from J, with 11 bases between. Per the germline V gene, CDR1 is SGHAT and CDR2 is FQNNGV. The CDR3 has 13 amino acids. This CDR3 is CASGETGNTEAFF. Here the CDR3 DNA reads TGTGCCAGCGGGGAGACAGGGAACACTGAAGCTTTCTTT.

This chain uses TRBV18 with TRBJ1-5; D is possibly TRBD1 (6 bases). The ends were cut back, 3 bases at V and 7 bases at J, with 13 bases in the middle. This CDR3 comprises 14 residues. CDR1 is KGHSH and CDR2 is LQKENI in the germline V gene. The CDR3 DNA sequence: TGTGCCAGCTCACCCTCTGGGGGGGCGCAGCCCCAGCATTTT. Translation gives CASSPSGGAQPQHF.

The genes are TRBV28 and TRBJ2-4; 7 positions match TRBD2. Germline V gene data show CDR1 as MDHEN and CDR2 as SYDVKM. V trimming: 5 bases; J trimming: 0 bases; junction bases outside the gene matches: 1. The CDR3 runs to 14 residues. The CDR3 DNA is TGTGCCAGCAGTCCGGGGGGAGCCAAAAACATTCAGTACTTC. Residues: CASSPGGAKNIQYF.

The genes are TRBV19 and TRBJ2-7, with D possibly matching TRBD1 (6 bases). The CDR3 length is 14 residues. Germline CDR1 reads LNHDA; CDR2 reads SQIVND (reference sequence). Trimming took 4 bases from V and 2 from J, leaving 12 bases between them. As DNA, the CDR3 is TGTGCCAGTAGTACAGGGTGGGGGCCCTACGAGCAGTACTTC. Protein sequence: CASSTGWGPYEQYF.

J is TRBJ2-1 and V is TRBV20-1; D ambiguous. The germline V gene has CDR1 DFQATT and CDR2 SNEGSKA (reference sequence). CDR3 length: 11 amino acids. Trimming took off 4 bases at V and 10 bases at J, with 11 bases between the two ends. CDR3 in DNA: TGCAGTGCTACGACTCGGGTGGAGCAGTTCTTC. This codes for CSATTRVEQFF.

This clone was seen more than once but under ten times. This sample includes further DNA sequences coding for the same CDR3. The chain employs TRBV27 and TRBJ1-1; no reliable D call. This CDR3 region has 11 residues. CDR1 is MNHEY, CDR2 SMNVEV, per germline (reference sequence). Trimming removed 6 bases at V and 1 base at J, with 3 bases between. The CDR3 nucleotides read TGTGCCAGCAGGAGGAACACTGAAGCTTTCTTT. Translating it yields CASRRNTEAFF.

The chain employs TRBV9 and TRBJ2-7, with TRBD2 matching 12 bases. Looked up from germline, CDR1 is SGDLS and CDR2 is YYNGEE. The CDR3 spans 15 residues. V was clipped by 3 bases and J by 5 bases; unmatched bases: 6. In DNA form, the CDR3 reads TGTGCCAGCAGCGCCTCTAGCGGGGGGGCCGACGAGCAGTACTTC. It translates to CASSASSGGADEQYF. Drawing the rest from reference TRBV9 and TRBJ2-7, the complete variable domain is DSGVTQTPKHLITATGQRVTLRCSPRSGDLSVYWYQQSLDQGLQFLIQYYNGEERAKGNILERFSAQQFPDLHSELNLSSLELGDSALYFCASSASSGGADEQYFGPGTRLTVT.

In this sample, this clone turned up a few times. V and J are TRBV6-1 and TRBJ1-5; D unresolved. CDR1 is MNHNS, CDR2 SASEGT, per germline. The CDR3 length is 15 residues. With 3 bases removed from V and 7 bases from J, the gap between germline ends came to 16 bases. The CDR3 loop is CASSDPRGSRQPQHF. The CDR3 nucleotides are TGTGCCAGCAGTGATCCCCGAGGGTCGCGACAGCCCCAGCATTTT.

The chain couples TRBV6-1 to TRBJ2-5; D is unresolved. Germline assignment: CDR1 MNHNS and CDR2 SASEGT. There are 11 residues in the CDR3. V gave up 2 bases and J gave up 8 bases, with 6 bases separating them. CDR3 amino acids: CASSELLTQYF. The CDR3 nucleotides are TGTGCCAGCAGTGAACTCCTTACCCAGTACTTC.

The rearrangement uses TRBV5-6 and TRBJ1-1; TRBD1 matches 7 bases. CDR3 length equals 13 residues. Trimming cost V 4 bases and J 4 bases; bases outside gene matches: 4. Germline lookup yields CDR1 SGHDT and CDR2 YYEEEE. CDR3 amino acids: CASSLGGPTEAFF. CDR3 in DNA: TGTGCCAGCAGCCTAGGGGGCCCCACTGAAGCTTTCTTT.